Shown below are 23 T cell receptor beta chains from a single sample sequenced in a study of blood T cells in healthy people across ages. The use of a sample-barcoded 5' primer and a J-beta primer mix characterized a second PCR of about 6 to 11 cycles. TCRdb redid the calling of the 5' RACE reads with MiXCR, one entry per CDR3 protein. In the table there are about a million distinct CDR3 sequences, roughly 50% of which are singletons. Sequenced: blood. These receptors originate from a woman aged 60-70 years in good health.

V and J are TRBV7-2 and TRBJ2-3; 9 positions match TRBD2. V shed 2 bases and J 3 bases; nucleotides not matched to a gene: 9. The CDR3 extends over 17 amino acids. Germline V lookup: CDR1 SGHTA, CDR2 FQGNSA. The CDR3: CASSLRPGLAVTDTQYF. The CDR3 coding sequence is TGTGCCAGCAGCTTACGACCGGGACTAGCCGTGACAGATACGCAGTATTTT.

CDR3 DNA sequence: TGTGCCAGCAAGCGAGGCTCCTACAATGAGCAGTTCTTC. Protein sequence: CASKRGSYNEQFF. The chain recombines TRBV3-1 with TRBJ2-1; D is ambiguous. V lost 7 bases and J lost 0, with 7 bases in between. This CDR3 spans 13 amino acids. The germline V gene has CDR1 LGHDT and CDR2 YNNKEL (reference sequence).

The CDR3 here is CASSSLNIVKTEQFF. Here the CDR3 DNA reads TGTGCCAGCAGTTCCTTAAATATAGTTAAAACTGAGCAGTTCTTC. This rearrangement joins TRBV12-3 or TRBV12-4 to TRBJ2-1, with D unresolved. With 4 bases removed from V and 9 bases from J, the gap between germline ends came to 19 bases. This CDR3 contains 15 residues.

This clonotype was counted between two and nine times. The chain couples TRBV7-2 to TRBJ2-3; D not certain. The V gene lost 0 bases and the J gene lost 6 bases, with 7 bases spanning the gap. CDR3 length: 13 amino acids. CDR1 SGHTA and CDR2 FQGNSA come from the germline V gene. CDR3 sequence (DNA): TGTGCCAGCAGCTTAGCGCGGCTGGATACGCAGTATTTT. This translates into CASSLARLDTQYF.

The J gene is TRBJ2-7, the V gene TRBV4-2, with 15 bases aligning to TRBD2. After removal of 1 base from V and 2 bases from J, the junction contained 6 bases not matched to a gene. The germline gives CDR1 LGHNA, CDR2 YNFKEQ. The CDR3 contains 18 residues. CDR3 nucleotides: TGTGCCAGCAGCCAAGGGACTAGCGGGAGGGCCGGGGCCTACGAGCAGTACTTC. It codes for CASSQGTSGRAGAYEQYF.

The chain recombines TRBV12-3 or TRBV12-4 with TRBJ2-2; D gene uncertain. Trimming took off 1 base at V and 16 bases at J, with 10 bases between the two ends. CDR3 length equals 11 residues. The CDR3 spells CASSLGSAPFF. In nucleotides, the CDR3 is TGTGCCAGCAGTTTAGGGTCCGCCCCGTTTTTT.

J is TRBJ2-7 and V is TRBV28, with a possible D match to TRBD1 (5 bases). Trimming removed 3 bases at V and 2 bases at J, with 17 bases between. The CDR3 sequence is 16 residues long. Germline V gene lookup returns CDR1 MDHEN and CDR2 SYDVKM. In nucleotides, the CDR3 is TGTGCCAGCAGTTTTAATCAGGGCTTTCTAGCCTACGAGCAGTACTTC. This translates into CASSFNQGFLAYEQYF.

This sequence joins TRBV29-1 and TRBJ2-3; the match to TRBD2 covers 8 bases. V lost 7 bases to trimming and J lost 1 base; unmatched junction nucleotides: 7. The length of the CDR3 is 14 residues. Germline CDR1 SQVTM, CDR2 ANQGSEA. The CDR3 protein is CSAGAGAGTDTQYF. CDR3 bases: TGCAGCGCGGGAGCGGGGGCCGGCACAGATACGCAGTATTTT.

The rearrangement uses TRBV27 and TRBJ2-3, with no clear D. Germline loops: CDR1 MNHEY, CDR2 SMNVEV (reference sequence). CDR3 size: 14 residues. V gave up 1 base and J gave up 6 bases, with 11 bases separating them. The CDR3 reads CASSLWPQADTQYF. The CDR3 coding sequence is TGTGCCAGCAGTTTATGGCCCCAAGCGGATACGCAGTATTTT.

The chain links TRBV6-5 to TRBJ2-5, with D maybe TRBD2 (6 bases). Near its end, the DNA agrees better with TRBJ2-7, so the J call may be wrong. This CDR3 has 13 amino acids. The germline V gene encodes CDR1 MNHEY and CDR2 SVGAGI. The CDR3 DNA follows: TGTGCCAGCAGACCGTCTAGCGTCCACGAGCAGTACTTC. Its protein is CASRPSSVHEQYF.

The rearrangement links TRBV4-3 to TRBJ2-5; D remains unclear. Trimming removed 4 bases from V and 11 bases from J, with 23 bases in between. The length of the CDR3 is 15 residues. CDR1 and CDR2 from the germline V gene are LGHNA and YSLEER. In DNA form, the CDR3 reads TGCGCCAGCAGCCCCAATTCGGGTACTCCTACGCAGCAGTACTTC. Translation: CASSPNSGTPTQQYF.

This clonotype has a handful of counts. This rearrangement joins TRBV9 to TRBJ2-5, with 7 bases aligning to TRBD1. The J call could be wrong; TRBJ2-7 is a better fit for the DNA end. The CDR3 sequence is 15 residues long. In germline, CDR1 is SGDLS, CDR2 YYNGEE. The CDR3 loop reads CASSVAGTASYEQYF. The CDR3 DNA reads TGTGCCAGCAGCGTAGCGGGGACAGCCTCCTACGAGCAGTACTTC.

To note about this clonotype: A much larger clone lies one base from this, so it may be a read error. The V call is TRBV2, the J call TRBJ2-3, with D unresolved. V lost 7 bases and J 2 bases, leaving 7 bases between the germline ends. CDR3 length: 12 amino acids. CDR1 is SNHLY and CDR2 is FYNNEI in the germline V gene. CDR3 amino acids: CASTTNTDTQYF. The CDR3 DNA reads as TGTGCCAGCACGACCAACACAGATACGCAGTATTTT.

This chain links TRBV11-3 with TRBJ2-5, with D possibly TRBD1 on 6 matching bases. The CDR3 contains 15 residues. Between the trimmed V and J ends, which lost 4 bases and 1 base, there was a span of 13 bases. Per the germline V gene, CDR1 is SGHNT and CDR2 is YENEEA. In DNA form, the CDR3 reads TGTGCCAGCAGCTCATCGGGACACCCCCAAGAGACCCAGTACTTC. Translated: CASSSSGHPQETQYF.

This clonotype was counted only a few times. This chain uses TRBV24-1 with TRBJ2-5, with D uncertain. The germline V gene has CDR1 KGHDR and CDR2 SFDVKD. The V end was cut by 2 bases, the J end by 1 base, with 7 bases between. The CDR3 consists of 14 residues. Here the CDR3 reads CATSDSPSQETQYF. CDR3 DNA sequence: TGTGCCACCAGTGATTCCCCTAGCCAAGAGACCCAGTACTTC.

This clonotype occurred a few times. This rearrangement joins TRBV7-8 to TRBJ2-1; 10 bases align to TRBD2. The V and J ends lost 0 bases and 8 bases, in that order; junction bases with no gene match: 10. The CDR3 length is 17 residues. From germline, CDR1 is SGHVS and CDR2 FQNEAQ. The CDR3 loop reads CASSLARLAGREDEQFF. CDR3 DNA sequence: TGTGCCAGCAGCTTAGCCAGACTAGCGGGCCGCGAGGATGAGCAGTTCTTC.

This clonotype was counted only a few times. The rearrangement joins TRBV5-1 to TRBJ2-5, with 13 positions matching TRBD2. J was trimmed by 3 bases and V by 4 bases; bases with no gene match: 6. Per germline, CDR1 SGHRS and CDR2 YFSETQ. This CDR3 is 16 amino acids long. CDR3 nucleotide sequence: TGCGCCAGCAGCCCCGGGACTAGCGGGAACAAAGAGACCCAGTACTTC. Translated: CASSPGTSGNKETQYF.

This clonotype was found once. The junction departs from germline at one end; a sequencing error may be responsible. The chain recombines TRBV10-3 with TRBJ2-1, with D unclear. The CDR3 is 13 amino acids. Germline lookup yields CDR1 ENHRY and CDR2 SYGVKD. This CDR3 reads CAVSESPRDEQFF. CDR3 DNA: TGTGCCGTCAGTGAGTCCCCTAGAGATGAGCAGTTCTTC.

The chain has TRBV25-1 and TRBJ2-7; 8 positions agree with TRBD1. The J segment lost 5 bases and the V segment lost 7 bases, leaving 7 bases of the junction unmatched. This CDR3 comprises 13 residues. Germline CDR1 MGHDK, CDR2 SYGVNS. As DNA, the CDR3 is TGTGCCAGCACGGCAGGGGGCAAAAACGAGCAGTACTTC. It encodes CASTAGGKNEQYF.

CDR3 nucleotide sequence: TGTGCCAGCAGCCCGGAGGGGGCAAGCAATCAGCCCCAGCATTTT. Its translation: CASSPEGASNQPQHF. This sequence joins TRBV7-9 and TRBJ1-5; TRBD1 agrees at 7 bases. The ends lost 5 bases at V and 1 base at J; junction bases unmatched: 5. Germline V lookup: CDR1 SEHNR, CDR2 FQNEAQ (reference sequence). The CDR3 totals 15 residues.

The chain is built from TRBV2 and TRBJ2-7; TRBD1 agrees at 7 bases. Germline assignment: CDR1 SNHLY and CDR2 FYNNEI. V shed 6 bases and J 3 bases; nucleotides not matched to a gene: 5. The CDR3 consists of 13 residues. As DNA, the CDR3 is TGTGCCAGCAGACCGGACAGGCTCTACGAGCAGTACTTC. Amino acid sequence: CASRPDRLYEQYF.

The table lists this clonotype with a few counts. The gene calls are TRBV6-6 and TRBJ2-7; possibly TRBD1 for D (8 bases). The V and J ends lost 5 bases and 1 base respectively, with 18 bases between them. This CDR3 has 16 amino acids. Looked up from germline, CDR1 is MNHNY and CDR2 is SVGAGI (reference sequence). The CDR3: CASSQPGQGGSYEQYF. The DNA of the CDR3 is TGTGCCAGCAGTCAACCCGGACAGGGAGGGTCCTACGAGCAGTACTTC.

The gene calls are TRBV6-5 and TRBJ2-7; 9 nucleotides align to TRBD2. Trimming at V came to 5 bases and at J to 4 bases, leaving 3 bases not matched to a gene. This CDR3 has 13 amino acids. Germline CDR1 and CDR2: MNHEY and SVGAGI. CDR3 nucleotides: TGTGCCAGCAGTATAGCGGGAGTGTACGAGCAGTACTTC. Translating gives CASSIAGVYEQYF.